These 11 T cell receptor beta chains were all obtained from the same sample, sequenced in a study of blood T cell repertoires in COVID-19. Assay: immunoSEQ multiplex PCR; the TCRdb copy retains only in-frame clones and omits some. The data show 150,000 to 200,000 clones, more than 75% seen once. Sequences were obtained from PBMCs or T cells enriched from blood (not recorded which). The receptor set was obtained from a woman between 45 and 65 years old who had recovered from COVID-19.

The chain couples TRBV30 to TRBJ2-3, with TRBD1 matching 7 bases. With 5 bases clipped from V and 6 bases from J, the junction kept 11 bases outside the gene matches. In germline, CDR1 is GTSNPN, CDR2 SVGIG (reference sequence). The CDR3 consists of 14 residues. Here the CDR3 reads CAWRRGTGEDTQYF. In nucleotides, the CDR3 is TGTGCCTGGCGCCGAGGCACAGGGGAGGATACGCAGTATTTT.

V and J are TRBV29-1 and TRBJ2-5; 15 bases match TRBD2. CDR3 length equals 17 residues. The J segment lost 5 bases and the V segment lost 0 bases, leaving 7 bases of the junction unmatched. The germline V gene encodes CDR1 SQVTM and CDR2 ANQGSEA. CDR3 loop: CSVEDGLAGGWGETQYF. The DNA for the CDR3 is TGCAGCGTTGAAGATGGACTAGCGGGAGGGTGGGGTGAGACCCAGTACTTC.

In this sample, this clone turned up once. This chain uses TRBV29-1 with TRBJ2-3, with TRBD1 identical over 9 bases. In germline, CDR1 is SQVTM, CDR2 ANQGSEA. The CDR3 sequence is 14 residues long. V dropped 6 bases and J dropped 0; count of bases not matched to a gene: 4. Written as DNA, the CDR3 is TGCAGCGTGGGGGACAGGGTGAGCACAGATACGCAGTATTTT. This gives the protein CSVGDRVSTDTQYF.

This clone was seen once. The chain uses TRBV19 and TRBJ2-7, with 10 bases that match TRBD2. Germline V gene lookup returns CDR1 LNHDA and CDR2 SQIVND (reference sequence). CDR3 length: 17 amino acids. The ends lost 3 bases at V and 3 bases at J; junction bases unmatched: 11. In DNA, the CDR3 is TGTGCCAGTAGTATTTCCCTAGCGGGAGCGCCAGGCTACGAGCAGTACTTC. This translates into CASSISLAGAPGYEQYF.

There are a few counts of this clone. The chain couples TRBV21-1 to TRBJ2-2; TRBD2, as called in the table, went unchecked against the DNA. TRBV21-1 represents a pseudogene. The CDR3 is made up of 10 amino acids. As DNA, the CDR3 is TGTGCCACCGGGACCGGGGAGCTGTTTTTT. Translating gives CATGTGELFF.

This clone was counted once. V gene TRBV30 combines with J gene TRBJ2-1, with D maybe TRBD2 (6 bases). The germline gives CDR1 GTSNPN, CDR2 SVGIG (reference sequence). Between the trimmed V and J ends, which lost 1 base and 6 bases, there was a span of 10 bases. CDR3 length: 13 amino acids. The chain's CDR3 is CAWSGISGNEQFF. CDR3 DNA sequence: TGTGCCTGGAGTGGGATTAGCGGCAATGAGCAGTTCTTC.

The chain combines TRBV7-2 with TRBJ2-1, with D possibly being TRBD1 (6 bases). Deletions cut 5 bases from V and 3 bases from J, with 8 bases between. Germline V gene sequence: CDR1 SGHTA, CDR2 FQGNSA. CDR3 length: 13 residues. In DNA, the CDR3 is TGTGCCAGCAGCCAACAGGGCTACAATGAGCAGTTCTTC. It yields the protein CASSQQGYNEQFF.

The chain carries TRBV5-1 and TRBJ2-7; 10 positions match TRBD1. Losses at the gene ends were 1 base for V and 0 bases for J; bases not matched to a gene: 7. The CDR3 spans 17 residues. CDR1 is SGHRS, CDR2 YFSETQ, per germline. CDR3 in DNA: TGCGCCAGCAGCTTGAGGGGACAGGGGACAAACTCCTACGAGCAGTACTTC. Its translation is CASSLRGQGTNSYEQYF.

This chain connects TRBV18 to TRBJ1-1; a weak D match, TRBD1 (6 bases). The CDR3 is 16 amino acids. Per the germline V gene, CDR1 is KGHSH and CDR2 is LQKENI. V gave up 5 bases and J gave up 4 bases, with 20 bases separating them. The CDR3 spells CASSKRDTPGGTEAFF. The CDR3 DNA reads as TGTGCCAGCTCAAAACGGGACACTCCTGGGGGCACTGAAGCTTTCTTT.

V gene TRBV25-1 combines with J gene TRBJ1-6, with 7 nucleotides matching TRBD1. This CDR3 comprises 15 residues. CDR1 is MGHDK, CDR2 SYGVNS, per germline. With V trimmed by 6 bases and J by 10 bases, 12 bases remained unmatched. The CDR3 nucleotides are TGTGCCAGCAGAGCTAGACAGGGTGGTGGCTCACCCCTCCACTTT. Translated, it gives CASRARQGGGSPLHF.

This clone was observed a few times. This sequence joins TRBV6-2 or TRBV6-3 and TRBJ1-2; TRBD1 matches 7 bases. Trimming cost V 0 bases and J 6 bases; bases outside gene matches: 4. This CDR3 region has 14 residues. Per the germline V gene, CDR1 is MNHEY and CDR2 is SVGEGT. The CDR3 region has the DNA TGTGCCAGCAGTTACTCTGACAGGGCTAATGGCTACACCTTC. Residues: CASSYSDRANGYTF.